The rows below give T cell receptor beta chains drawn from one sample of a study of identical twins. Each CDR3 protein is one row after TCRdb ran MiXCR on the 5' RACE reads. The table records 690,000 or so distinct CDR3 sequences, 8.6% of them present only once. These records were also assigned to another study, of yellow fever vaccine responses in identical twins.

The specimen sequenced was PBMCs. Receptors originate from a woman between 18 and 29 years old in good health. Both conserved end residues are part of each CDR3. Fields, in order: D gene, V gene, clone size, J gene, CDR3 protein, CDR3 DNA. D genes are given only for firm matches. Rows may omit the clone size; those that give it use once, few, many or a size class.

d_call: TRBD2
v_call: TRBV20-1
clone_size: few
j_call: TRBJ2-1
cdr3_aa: CSARDYGTSGLSYNEQFF
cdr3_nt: TGCAGTGCTAGAGATTATGGAACTAGCGGGCTATCCTACAATGAGCAGTTCTTC

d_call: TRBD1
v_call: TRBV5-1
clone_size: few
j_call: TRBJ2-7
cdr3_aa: CASSLDQGAYEQYF
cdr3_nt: TGCGCCAGCAGCTTAGACCAGGGGGCATACGAGCAGTACTTC

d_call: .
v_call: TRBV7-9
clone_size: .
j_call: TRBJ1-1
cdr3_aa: CASSLVGGDTEAFF
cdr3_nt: TGTGCCAGCAGCTTAGTGGGGGGTGATACTGAAGCTTTCTTT

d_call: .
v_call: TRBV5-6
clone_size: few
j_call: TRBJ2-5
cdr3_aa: CASSLVSTETQYF
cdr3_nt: TGTGCCAGCAGCTTGGTGTCTACAGAGACCCAGTACTTC

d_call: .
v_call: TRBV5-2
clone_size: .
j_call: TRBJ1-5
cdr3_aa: CAMGPGGLEQPQHF
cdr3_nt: TGTGCCATGGGCCCCGGGGGGCTGGAGCAGCCCCAGCATTTT

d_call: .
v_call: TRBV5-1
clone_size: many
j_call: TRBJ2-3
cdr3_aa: CASSLGPGFEDTQYF
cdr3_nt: TGCGCCAGCAGCTTGGGACCGGGGTTCGAAGATACGCAGTATTTT

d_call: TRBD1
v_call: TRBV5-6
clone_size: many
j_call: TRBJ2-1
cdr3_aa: CASSYRTGSYNEQFF
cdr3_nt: TGTGCCAGCAGCTATAGGACAGGCTCCTACAATGAGCAGTTCTTC

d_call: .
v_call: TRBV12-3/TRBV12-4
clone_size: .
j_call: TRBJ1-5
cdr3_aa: CASSLAPGINQPQHF
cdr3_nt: TGTGCCAGCAGTTTAGCGCCTGGGATCAATCAGCCCCAGCATTTT

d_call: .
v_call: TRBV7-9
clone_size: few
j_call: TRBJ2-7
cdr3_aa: CASSPNRVEQYF
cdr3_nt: TGTGCCAGCAGCCCCAACAGGGTCGAGCAGTACTTC

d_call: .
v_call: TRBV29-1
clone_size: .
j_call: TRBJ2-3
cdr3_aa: CSVKGGDDTQYF
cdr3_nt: TGCAGCGTTAAGGGTGGGGATGATACGCAGTATTTT

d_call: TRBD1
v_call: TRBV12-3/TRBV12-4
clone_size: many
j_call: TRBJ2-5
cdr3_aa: CASSSSGQQETQYF
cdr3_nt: TGTGCCAGCAGCTCTTCGGGACAGCAAGAGACCCAGTACTTC

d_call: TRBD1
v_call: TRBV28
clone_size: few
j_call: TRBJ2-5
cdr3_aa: CASSLSGTGALQETQYF
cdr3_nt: TGTGCCAGCAGTTTATCCGGGACAGGGGCCCTCCAAGAGACCCAGTACTTC

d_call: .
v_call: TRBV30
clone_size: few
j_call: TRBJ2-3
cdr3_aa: CAWIYADTQYF
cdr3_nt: TGTGCCTGGATTTATGCAGATACGCAGTATTTT

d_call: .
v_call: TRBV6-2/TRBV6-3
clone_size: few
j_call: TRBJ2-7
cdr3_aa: CASSYTTAYEQYF
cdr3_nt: TGTGCCAGCAGTTATACCACAGCCTACGAGCAGTACTTC

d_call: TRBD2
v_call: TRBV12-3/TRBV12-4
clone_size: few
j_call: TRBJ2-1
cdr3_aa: CAISLLKGTSGSRYNEQFF
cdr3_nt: TGTGCCATCAGTTTATTGAAGGGGACTAGCGGGAGCCGATACAATGAGCAGTTCTTC

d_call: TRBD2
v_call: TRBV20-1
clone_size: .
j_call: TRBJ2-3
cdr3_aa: CSAFSGTSAADTQYF
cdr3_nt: TGCAGTGCTTTTTCCGGGACTAGCGCGGCAGATACGCAGTATTTT

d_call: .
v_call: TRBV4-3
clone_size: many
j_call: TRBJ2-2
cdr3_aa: CASSQDSTNTGELFF
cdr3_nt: TGCGCCAGCAGCCAAGATAGCACTAACACCGGGGAGCTGTTTTTT

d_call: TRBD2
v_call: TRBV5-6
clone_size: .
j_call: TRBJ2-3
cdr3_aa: CASSLGPSGRTDTQYF
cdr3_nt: TGTGCCAGCAGCTTGGGGCCTAGCGGGAGAACAGATACGCAGTATTTT

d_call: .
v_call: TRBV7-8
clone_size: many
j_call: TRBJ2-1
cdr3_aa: CASSPVSEQFF
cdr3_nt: TGTGCCAGCAGCCCCGTGAGTGAGCAGTTCTTC

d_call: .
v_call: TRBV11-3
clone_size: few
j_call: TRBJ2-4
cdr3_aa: CASSTGSGDIQYF
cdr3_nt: TGTGCCAGCAGTACAGGTTCAGGGGACATTCAGTACTTC

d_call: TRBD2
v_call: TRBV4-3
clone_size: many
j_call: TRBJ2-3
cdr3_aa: CASSQARQGGLAGSDTQYF
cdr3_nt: TGCGCCAGCAGCCAAGCTAGGCAGGGGGGCCTAGCGGGGTCAGATACGCAGTATTTT

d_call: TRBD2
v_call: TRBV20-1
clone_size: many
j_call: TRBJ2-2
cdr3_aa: CSARVAGGTVTGELFF
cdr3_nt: TGCAGTGCTAGGGTCGCGGGAGGAACAGTCACCGGGGAGCTGTTTTTT

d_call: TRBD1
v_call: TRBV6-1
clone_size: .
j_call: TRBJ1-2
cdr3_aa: CASSTPDRGPAGYTF
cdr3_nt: TGTGCCAGCAGTACCCCTGACAGGGGACCAGCCGGCTACACCTTC

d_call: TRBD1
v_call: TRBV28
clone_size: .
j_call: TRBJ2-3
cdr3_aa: CASSSRGQLTDTQYF
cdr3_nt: TGTGCCAGCAGTTCAAGGGGACAGCTGACAGATACGCAGTATTTT

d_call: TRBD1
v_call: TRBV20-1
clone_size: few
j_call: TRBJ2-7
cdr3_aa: CSARPVIGQGYEQYF
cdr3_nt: TGCAGTGCTAGGCCCGTTATTGGACAGGGGTACGAGCAGTACTTC

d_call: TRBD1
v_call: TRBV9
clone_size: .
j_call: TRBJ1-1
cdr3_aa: CASSVASGDRVNTEAFF
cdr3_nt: TGTGCCAGCAGCGTAGCCTCTGGGGACAGGGTGAACACTGAAGCTTTCTTT

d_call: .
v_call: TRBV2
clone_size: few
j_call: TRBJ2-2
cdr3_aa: CARTSRTLPGRNTGELFF
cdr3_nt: TGTGCCCGCACTTCCCGGACACTCCCGGGGAGAAACACCGGGGAGCTGTTTTTT

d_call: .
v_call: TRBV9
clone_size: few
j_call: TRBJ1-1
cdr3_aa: CASSVGLGGSTEAFF
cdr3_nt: TGTGCCAGCAGCGTAGGTTTGGGCGGTAGCACTGAAGCTTTCTTT

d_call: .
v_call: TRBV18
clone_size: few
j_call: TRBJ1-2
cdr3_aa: CASSPAYAPPNYGYTF
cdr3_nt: TGTGCCAGCTCACCCGCTTATGCCCCACCGAACTATGGCTACACCTTC

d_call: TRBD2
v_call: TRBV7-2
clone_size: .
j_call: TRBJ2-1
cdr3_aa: CASSLDSGGLAQEQFF
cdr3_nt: TGTGCCAGCAGCTTAGATAGCGGGGGCCTCGCGCAGGAGCAGTTCTTC

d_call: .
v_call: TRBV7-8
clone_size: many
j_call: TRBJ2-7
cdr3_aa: CASRPGGENEQYF
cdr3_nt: TGTGCCAGCAGGCCGGGTGGGGAGAACGAGCAGTACTTC

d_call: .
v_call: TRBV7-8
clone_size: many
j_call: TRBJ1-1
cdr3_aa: CASSIHPPGPMNTEAFF
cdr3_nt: TGTGCCAGCAGCATACACCCGCCAGGGCCTATGAACACTGAAGCTTTCTTT

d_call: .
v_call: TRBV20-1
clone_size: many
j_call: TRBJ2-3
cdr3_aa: CSAADTQYF
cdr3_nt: TGCAGTGCTGCCGATACGCAGTATTTT

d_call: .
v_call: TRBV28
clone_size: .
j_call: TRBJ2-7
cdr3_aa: CASTRGDGPEEQYF
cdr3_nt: TGTGCCAGCACTCGGGGAGACGGACCTGAGGAGCAGTACTTC

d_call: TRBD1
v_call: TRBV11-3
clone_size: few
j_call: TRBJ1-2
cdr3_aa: CASSLPTGAGYTF
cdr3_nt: TGTGCCAGCAGCTTACCGACAGGGGCCGGCTACACCTTC

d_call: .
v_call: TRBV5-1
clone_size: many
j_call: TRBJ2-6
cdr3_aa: CASNTGRKSSGANVLTF
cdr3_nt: TGCGCCAGCAATACTGGACGGAAGAGCTCTGGGGCCAACGTCCTGACTTTC

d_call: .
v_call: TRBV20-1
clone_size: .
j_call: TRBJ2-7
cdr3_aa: CSACLGDRGNEQYF
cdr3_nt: TGCAGTGCCTGCCTCGGGGACCGGGGAAACGAGCAGTACTTC

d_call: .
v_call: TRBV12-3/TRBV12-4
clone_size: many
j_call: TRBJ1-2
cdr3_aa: CASRTDGLPVNYGYTF
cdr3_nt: TGTGCCAGCAGAACCGACGGCCTCCCCGTTAACTATGGCTACACCTTC

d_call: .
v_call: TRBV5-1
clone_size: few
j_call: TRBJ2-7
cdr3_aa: CASSLETASSYEQYF
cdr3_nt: TGCGCCAGCAGCTTGGAGACAGCTTCCTCCTACGAGCAGTACTTC

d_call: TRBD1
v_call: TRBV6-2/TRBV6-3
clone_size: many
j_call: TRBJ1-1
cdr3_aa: CASSYSNLGQPSLNTEAFF
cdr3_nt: TGTGCCAGCAGTTACTCGAATTTGGGACAGCCTTCCCTGAACACTGAAGCTTTCTTT

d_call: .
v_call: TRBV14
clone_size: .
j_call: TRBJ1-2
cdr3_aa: CASSLKVGYGYTF
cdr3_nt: TGTGCCAGCAGCCTAAAGGTGGGGTATGGCTACACCTTC